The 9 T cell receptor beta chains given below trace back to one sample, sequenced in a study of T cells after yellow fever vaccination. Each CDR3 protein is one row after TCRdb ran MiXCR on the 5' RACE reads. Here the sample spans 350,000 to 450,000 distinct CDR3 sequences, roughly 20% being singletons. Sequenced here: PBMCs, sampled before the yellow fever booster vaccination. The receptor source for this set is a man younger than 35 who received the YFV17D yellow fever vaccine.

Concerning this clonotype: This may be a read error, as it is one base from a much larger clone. The CDR3 reads CASRTSGNTIYF. The DNA of the CDR3 is TGTGCCAGCAGGACGTCTGGAAACACCATATATTTT. The J gene is TRBJ1-3, the V gene TRBV12-3 or TRBV12-4; D is unresolved. The CDR3 length is 12 residues. V gave up 6 bases and J gave up 1 base, with 4 bases separating them.

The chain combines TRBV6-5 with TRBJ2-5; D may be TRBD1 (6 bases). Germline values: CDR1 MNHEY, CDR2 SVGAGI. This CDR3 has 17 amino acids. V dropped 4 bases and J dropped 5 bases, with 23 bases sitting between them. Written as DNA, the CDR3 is TGTGCCAGCAGTTTCGCCTACCCCCCAGGGGCGATGGAGACCCAGTACTTC. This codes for CASSFAYPPGAMETQYF.

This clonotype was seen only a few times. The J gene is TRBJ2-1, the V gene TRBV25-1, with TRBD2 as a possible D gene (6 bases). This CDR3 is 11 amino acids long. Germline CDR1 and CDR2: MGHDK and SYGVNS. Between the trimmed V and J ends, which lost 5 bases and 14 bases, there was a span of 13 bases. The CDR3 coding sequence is TGTGCCAGCAGTCTTGGGCGGAGGGAGTTCTTC. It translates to CASSLGRREFF.

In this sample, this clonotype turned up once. The CDR3 DNA follows: TGTGCCAGCAGCCCCCCGTGGGTTGGGGGGCAAAACGGCACTGAAGCTTTCTTT. Translated: CASSPPWVGGQNGTEAFF. The rearrangement links TRBV21-1 to TRBJ1-1; TRBD1, as called in the table, went unchecked against the DNA. TRBV21-1 is termed a pseudogene. The CDR3 has 18 residues.

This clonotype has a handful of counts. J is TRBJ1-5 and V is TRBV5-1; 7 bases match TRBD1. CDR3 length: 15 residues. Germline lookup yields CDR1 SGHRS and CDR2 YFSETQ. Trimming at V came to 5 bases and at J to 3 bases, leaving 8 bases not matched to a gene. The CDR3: CASSRQGGINQPQHF. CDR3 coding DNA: TGCGCCAGCAGTCGGCAGGGGGGGATCAATCAGCCCCAGCATTTT.

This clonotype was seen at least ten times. In DNA form, the CDR3 reads TGTGCCAGCAGCTTAGTCCCCTCCGCTGAAGCTTTCTTT. Amino acid sequence: CASSLVPSAEAFF. This chain connects TRBV7-3 to TRBJ1-1; the D is unclear. V was cut by 2 bases and J by 6 bases, with 10 bases left in between. This CDR3 spans 13 amino acids. Germline V lookup: CDR1 SGHTA, CDR2 FQGTGA.

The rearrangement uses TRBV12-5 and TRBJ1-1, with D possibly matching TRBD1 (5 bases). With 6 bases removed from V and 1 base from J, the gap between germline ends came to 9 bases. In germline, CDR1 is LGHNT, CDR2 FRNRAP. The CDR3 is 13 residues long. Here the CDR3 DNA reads TGTGCTAGTGGCCCGGGGGGGAACACTGAAGCTTTCTTT. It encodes CASGPGGNTEAFF.

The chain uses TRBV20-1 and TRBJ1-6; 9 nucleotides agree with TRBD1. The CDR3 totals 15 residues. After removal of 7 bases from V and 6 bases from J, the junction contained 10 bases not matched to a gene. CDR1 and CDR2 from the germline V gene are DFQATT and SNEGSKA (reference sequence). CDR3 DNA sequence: TGCAGTGTCAGGAACAGGGGGCAATTTAATTCACCCCTCCACTTT. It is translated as CSVRNRGQFNSPLHF.

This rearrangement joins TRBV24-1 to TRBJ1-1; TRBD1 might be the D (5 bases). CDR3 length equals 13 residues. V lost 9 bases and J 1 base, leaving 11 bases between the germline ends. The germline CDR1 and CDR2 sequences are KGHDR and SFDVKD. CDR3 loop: CATSRDGNTEAFF. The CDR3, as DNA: TGTGCCACCTCTCGGGACGGGAACACTGAAGCTTTCTTT.